The 12 T cell receptor beta chains listed next were all sequenced from one sample in a study of shared clonotypes between healthy human individuals. The method was immunoSEQ multiplex PCR; TCRdb's version includes in-frame clones alone and lacks a portion of them. The data contain around 500,000 clones, about 82% of them singletons. The sequenced sample was PBMCs. The receptors originated from a middle-aged woman in good health. Some clones in this sample may be carry-over from other donors' samples.

This clone was counted only a few times. Other DNA sequences of this sample code for an identical CDR3. J is TRBJ2-5 and V is TRBV5-1, with D unclear. Germline V CDR1 and CDR2: SGHRS, YFSETQ. Trimming pared 4 bases from V and 2 bases from J, leaving 6 bases between. The CDR3 is 12 residues long. Here the CDR3 reads CASSRQQETQYF. The CDR3 coding sequence is TGCGCCAGCAGCCGACAACAAGAGACCCAGTACTTC.

The chain is built from TRBV7-3 and TRBJ2-2; 12 bases are shared with TRBD2. The CDR3 covers 17 residues. Losses at the gene ends were 5 bases for V and 7 bases for J; bases not matched to a gene: 11. The germline V gene encodes CDR1 SGHTA and CDR2 FQGTGA. Here the CDR3 reads CASSPTPGLAGRGELFF. CDR3 DNA: TGTGCCAGCAGCCCCACCCCGGGACTAGCGGGTCGCGGGGAGCTGTTTTTT.

Only one count was recorded for this clone. This chain's CDR3 is CASYGPLVQGQGYGYTF. The DNA for the CDR3 is TGTGCCAGCTATGGTCCCCTGGTGCAGGGGCAAGGGTATGGCTACACCTTC. J is TRBJ1-2 and V is TRBV5-4; weak D call: TRBD1 (6 bases). CDR3 length: 17 residues. The V end lost 7 bases, the J end lost 5 bases, and 27 bases lay between the germline ends. Germline V lookup: CDR1 SGHNT, CDR2 YYREEE (reference sequence).

The chain recombines TRBV11-1 with TRBJ2-7; D is uncertain. V was clipped by 4 bases and J by 0 bases, with 10 bases between them. Germline V gene lookup returns CDR1 SGHAT and CDR2 FQDESV (reference sequence). This CDR3 has 14 amino acids. The CDR3 loop reads CASSWRPSSYEQYF. In DNA, the CDR3 is TGTGCCAGCAGCTGGAGACCAAGCTCCTACGAGCAGTACTTC.

This chain joins TRBV4-1 and TRBJ1-6; no firm D call. The ends were cut back, 2 bases at V and 9 bases at J, with 11 bases in the middle. Germline loops: CDR1 MGHRA, CDR2 YSYEKL. This CDR3 has 14 amino acids. The CDR3 reads CASSQLEGGSPLHF. CDR3 bases: TGCGCCAGCAGCCAATTAGAGGGTGGTTCACCCCTCCACTTT.

The chain carries TRBV7-8 and TRBJ1-2, with TRBD1 identical over 12 bases. The CDR3 is 15 residues long. Looked up from germline, CDR1 is SGHVS and CDR2 is FQNEAQ. V shed 2 bases, J shed 7 bases, and the junction held 5 bases outside the gene matches. The CDR3 DNA follows: TGTGCCAGCAGCTTACAAGGGACAGGGGGCCCTGGCTACACCTTC. Its translation is CASSLQGTGGPGYTF. Full variable domain (rest looked up from reference TRBV7-8 and TRBJ1-2): GAGVSQSPRYKVAKRGQDVALRCDPISGHVSLFWYQQALGQGPEFLTYFQNEAQLDKSGLPSDRFFAERPEGSVSTLKIQRTQQEDSAVYLCASSLQGTGGPGYTFGSGTRLTVV.

This clone has a handful of counts. V is TRBV5-6 and J is TRBJ1-2; unclear D gene. The germline CDR1 and CDR2 sequences are SGHDT and YYEEEE. There are 13 residues in the CDR3. Trimming stripped 6 bases from V and 5 bases from J, with 14 bases between. CDR3: CASTSYGLYGYTF. The CDR3 DNA reads as TGTGCCAGCACGTCCTACGGGTTGTATGGCTACACCTTC.

The rearrangement links TRBV2 to TRBJ2-2, with 7 positions matching TRBD1. V shed 7 bases, J shed 6 bases, and the junction held 11 bases outside the gene matches. Germline V gene data show CDR1 as SNHLY and CDR2 as FYNNEI. The CDR3 length is 15 residues. The CDR3 sequence: CASMTPDRVPGELFF. Written as DNA, the CDR3 is TGTGCCAGCATGACCCCAGACAGGGTCCCCGGGGAGCTGTTTTTT.

The chain joins TRBV7-2 to TRBJ2-7; D remains unclear. Deletions cut 4 bases from V and 4 bases from J, with 8 bases between. This CDR3 contains 12 residues. CDR1 is SGHTA and CDR2 is FQGNSA in the germline V gene. The chain's CDR3 is CASSSIQYEQYF. The CDR3 DNA is TGTGCCAGCAGCTCAATTCAGTACGAGCAGTACTTC.

This clone was detected only once. The chain has TRBV9 and TRBJ2-1; D gene ambiguous. V lost 4 bases to trimming and J lost 3 bases, with 17 bases between them. The CDR3 consists of 16 residues. In germline, CDR1 is SGDLS, CDR2 YYNGEE. The CDR3 loop reads CASSPRTDTLYNEQFF. The CDR3 DNA is TGTGCCAGCAGCCCCAGGACGGATACCCTCTACAATGAGCAGTTCTTC.

In regard to this clone: This same CDR3 is encoded by further DNA sequences in the sample. V is TRBV5-4 and J is TRBJ2-6; unclear D gene. Germline CDR1 and CDR2: SGHNT and YYREEE (reference sequence). With 2 bases removed from V and 0 bases from J, the gap between germline ends came to 6 bases. CDR3 length equals 15 residues. The CDR3 nucleotides read TGTGCCAGCAGCTTACGGAGCTCTGGGGCCAACGTCCTGACTTTC. This codes for CASSLRSSGANVLTF.

This clone was seen only a few times. The rearrangement joins TRBV30 to TRBJ2-7; D may correspond to TRBD1 or TRBD2 (5 bases each). The CDR3 runs to 14 residues. Germline V gene data show CDR1 as GTSNPN and CDR2 as SVGIG (reference sequence). Deletions cut 1 base from V and 2 bases from J, with 12 bases between. The CDR3, as DNA: TGTGCCTGGAGTGCGGGGCAGGGCCCCTACGAGCAGTACTTC. Amino acids: CAWSAGQGPYEQYF.